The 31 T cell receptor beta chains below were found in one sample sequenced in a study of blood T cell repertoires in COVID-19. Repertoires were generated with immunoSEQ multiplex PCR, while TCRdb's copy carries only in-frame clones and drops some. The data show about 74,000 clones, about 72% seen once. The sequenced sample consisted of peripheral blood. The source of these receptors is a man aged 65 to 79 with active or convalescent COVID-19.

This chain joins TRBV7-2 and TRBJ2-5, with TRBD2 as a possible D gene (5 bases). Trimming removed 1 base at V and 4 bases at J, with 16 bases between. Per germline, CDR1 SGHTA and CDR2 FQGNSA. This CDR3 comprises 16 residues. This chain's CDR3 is CASSLGSPGMGETQYF. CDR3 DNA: TGTGCCAGCAGCTTAGGAAGCCCCGGGATGGGAGAGACCCAGTACTTC.

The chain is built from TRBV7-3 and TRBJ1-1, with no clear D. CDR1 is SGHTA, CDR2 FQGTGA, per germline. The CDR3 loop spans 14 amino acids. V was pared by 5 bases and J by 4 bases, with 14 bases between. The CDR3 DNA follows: TGTGCCAGCAGCCGGGATCTTAGGTCCACTGAAGCTTTCTTT. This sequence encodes CASSRDLRSTEAFF.

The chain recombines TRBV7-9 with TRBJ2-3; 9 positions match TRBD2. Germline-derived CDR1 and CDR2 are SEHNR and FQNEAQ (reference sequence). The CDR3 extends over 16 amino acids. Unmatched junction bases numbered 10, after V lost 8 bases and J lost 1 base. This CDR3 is CASDPTGGGGTDTQYF. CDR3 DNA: TGTGCCAGCGATCCAACGGGCGGGGGGGGCACAGATACGCAGTATTTT.

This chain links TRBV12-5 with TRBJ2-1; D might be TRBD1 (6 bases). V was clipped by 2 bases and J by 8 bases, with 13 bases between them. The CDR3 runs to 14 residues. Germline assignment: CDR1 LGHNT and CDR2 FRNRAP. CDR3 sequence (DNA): TGTGCTAGTGGTTTGATGGGGGCCTTCTATGAGCAGTTCTTC. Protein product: CASGLMGAFYEQFF.

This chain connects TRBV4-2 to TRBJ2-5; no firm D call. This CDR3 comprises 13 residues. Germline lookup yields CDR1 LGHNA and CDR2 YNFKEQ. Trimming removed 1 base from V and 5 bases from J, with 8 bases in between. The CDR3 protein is CASSQGVGETQYF. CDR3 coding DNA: TGTGCCAGCAGCCAAGGGGTGGGCGAGACCCAGTACTTC.

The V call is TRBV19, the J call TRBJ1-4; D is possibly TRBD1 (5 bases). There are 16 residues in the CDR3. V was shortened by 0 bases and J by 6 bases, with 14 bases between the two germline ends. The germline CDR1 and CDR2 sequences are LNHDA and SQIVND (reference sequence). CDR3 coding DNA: TGTGCCAGTAGTATAGATCAGGGCGCCGGCTATGAAAAACTGTTTTTT. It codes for CASSIDQGAGYEKLFF.

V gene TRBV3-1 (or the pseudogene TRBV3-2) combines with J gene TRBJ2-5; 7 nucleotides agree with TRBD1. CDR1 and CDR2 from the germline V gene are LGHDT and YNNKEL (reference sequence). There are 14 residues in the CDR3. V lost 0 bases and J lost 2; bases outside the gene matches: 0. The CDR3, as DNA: TGTGCCAGCAGCCAAGACAGGGGGCAAGAGACCCAGTACTTC. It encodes CASSQDRGQETQYF.

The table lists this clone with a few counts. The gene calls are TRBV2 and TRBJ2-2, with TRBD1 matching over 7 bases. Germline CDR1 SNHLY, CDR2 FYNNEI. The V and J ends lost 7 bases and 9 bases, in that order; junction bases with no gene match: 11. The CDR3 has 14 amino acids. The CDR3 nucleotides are TGTGCCAGCACGGGGACAGAAAGGGAAAGGGAGCTGTTTTTT. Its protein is CASTGTERERELFF.

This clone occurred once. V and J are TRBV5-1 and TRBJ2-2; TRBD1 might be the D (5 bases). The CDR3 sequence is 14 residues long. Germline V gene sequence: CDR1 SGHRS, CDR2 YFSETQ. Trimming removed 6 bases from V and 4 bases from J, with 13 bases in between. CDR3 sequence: CASNRQGGTGELFF. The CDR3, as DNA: TGCGCCAGCAATCGTCAGGGCGGCACCGGGGAGCTGTTTTTT.

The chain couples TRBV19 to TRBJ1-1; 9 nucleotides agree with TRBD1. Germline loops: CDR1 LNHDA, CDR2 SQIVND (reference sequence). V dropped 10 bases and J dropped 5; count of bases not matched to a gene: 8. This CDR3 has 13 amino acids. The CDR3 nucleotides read TGTGCCACCCGGACAGGGGCGTGGACTGAAGCTTTCTTT. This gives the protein CATRTGAWTEAFF.

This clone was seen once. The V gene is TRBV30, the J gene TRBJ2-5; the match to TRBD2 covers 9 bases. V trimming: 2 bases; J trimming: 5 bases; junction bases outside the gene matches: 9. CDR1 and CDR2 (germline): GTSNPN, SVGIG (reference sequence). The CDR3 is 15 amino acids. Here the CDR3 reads CAWSFGGGARETQYF. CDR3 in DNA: TGTGCCTGGAGTTTCGGCGGGGGGGCCCGGGAGACCCAGTACTTC.

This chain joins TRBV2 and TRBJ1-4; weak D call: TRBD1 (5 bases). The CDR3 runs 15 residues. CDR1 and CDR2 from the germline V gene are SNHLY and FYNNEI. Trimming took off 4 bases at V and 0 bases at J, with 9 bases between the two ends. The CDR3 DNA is TGTGCCAGCAGTGGCGTGACAGCAACTAATGAAAAACTGTTTTTT. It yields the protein CASSGVTATNEKLFF.

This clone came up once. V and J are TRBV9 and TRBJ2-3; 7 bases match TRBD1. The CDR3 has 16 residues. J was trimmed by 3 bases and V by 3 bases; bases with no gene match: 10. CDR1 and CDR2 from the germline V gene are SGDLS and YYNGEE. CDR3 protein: CASSGTTGRLTDTQYF. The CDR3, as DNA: TGTGCCAGCAGCGGAACGACAGGGCGGTTAACAGATACGCAGTATTTT.

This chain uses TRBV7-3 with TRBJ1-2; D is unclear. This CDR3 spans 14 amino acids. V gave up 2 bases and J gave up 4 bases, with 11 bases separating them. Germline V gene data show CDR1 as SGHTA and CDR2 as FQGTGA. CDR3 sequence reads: CASSLDNSAYGYTF. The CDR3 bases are TGTGCCAGCAGCTTAGACAATTCCGCCTATGGCTACACCTTC.

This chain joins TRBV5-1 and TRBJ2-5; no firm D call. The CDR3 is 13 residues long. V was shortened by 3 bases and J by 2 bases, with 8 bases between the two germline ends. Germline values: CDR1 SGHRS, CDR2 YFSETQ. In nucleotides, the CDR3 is TGCGCCAGCAGCTGGGTACAGCAAGAGACCCAGTACTTC. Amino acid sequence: CASSWVQQETQYF. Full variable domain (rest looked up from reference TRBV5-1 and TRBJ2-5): KAGVTQTPRYLIKTRGQQVTLSCSPISGHRSVSWYQQTPGQGLQFLFEYFSETQRNKGNFPGRFSGRQFSNSRSEMNVSTLELGDSALYLCASSWVQQETQYFGPGTRLLVL.

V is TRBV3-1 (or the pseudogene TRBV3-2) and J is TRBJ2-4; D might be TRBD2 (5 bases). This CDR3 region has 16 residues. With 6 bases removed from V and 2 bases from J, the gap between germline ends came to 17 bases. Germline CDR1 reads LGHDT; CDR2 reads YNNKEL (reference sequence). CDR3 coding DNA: TGTGCCAGCAGTGTGGCCCCCCGACTAACCAAAAACATTCAGTACTTC. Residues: CASSVAPRLTKNIQYF.

CDR3 coding DNA: TGTGCCAGTAGTTCGACAGGTGGTCAGCCCCAGCATTTT. Protein product: CASSSTGGQPQHF. This sequence joins TRBV19 and TRBJ1-5; possibly TRBD1 for D (6 bases). Germline loops: CDR1 LNHDA, CDR2 SQIVND (reference sequence). The germline V and J ends were trimmed by 5 bases and 6 bases, with 11 bases remaining between them. The length of the CDR3 is 13 residues.

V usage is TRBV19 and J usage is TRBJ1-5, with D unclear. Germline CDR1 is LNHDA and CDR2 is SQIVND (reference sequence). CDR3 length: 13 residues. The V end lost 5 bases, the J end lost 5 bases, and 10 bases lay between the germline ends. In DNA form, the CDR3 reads TGTGCCAGTAGTCCCACAGAAGATCAGCCCCAGCATTTT. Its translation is CASSPTEDQPQHF.

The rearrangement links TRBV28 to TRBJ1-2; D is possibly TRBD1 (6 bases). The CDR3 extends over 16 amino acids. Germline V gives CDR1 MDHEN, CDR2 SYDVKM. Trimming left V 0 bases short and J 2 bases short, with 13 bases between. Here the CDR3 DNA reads TGTGCCAGCAGTTTATGGACGGACAGAGAGAACTATGGCTACACCTTC. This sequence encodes CASSLWTDRENYGYTF.

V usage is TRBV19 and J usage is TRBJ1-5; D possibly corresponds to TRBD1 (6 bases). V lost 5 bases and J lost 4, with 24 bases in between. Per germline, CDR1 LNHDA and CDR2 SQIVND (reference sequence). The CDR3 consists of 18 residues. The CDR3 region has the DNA TGTGCCAGTAGTTTGGGGCCGGGACACCGGAATGGAAATCAGCCCCAGCATTTT. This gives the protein CASSLGPGHRNGNQPQHF.

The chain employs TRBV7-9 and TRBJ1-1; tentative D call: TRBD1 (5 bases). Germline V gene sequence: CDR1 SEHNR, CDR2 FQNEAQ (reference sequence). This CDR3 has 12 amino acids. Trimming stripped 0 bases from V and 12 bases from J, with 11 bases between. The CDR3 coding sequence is TGTGCCAGCAGCTTAGCCGGGACTGGAACTTTCTTT. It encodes CASSLAGTGTFF. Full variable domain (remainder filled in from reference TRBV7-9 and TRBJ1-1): DTGVSQNPRHKITKRGQNVTFRCDPISEHNRLYWYRQTLGQGPEFLTYFQNEAQLEKSRLLSDRFSAERPKGSFSTLEIQRTEQGDSAMYLCASSLAGTGTFFGQGTRLTVV.

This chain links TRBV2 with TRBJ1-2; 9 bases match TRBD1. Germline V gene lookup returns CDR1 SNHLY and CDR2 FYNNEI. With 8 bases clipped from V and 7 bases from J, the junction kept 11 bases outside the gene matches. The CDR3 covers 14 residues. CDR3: CASSWTGDESGYTF. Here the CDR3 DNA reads TGTGCCAGCTCTTGGACAGGGGATGAGAGTGGCTACACCTTC.

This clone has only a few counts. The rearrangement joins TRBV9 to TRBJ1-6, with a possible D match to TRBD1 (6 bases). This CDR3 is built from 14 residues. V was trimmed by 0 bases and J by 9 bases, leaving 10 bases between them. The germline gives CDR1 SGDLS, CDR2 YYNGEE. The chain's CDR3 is CASSVDQGSSPLHF. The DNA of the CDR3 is TGTGCCAGCAGCGTAGATCAGGGGAGTTCACCCCTCCACTTT.

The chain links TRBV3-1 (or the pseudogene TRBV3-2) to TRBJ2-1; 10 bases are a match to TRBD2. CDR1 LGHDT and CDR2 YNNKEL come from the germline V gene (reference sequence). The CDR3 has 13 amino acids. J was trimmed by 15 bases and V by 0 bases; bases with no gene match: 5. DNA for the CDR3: TGTGCCAGCAGCCAAGATCGCAGCGGGGGGGTGTTCTTC. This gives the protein CASSQDRSGGVFF.

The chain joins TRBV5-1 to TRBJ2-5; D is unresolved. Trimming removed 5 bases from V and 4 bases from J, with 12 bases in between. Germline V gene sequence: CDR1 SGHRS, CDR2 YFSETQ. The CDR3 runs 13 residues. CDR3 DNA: TGCGCCAGCAGTTCGTGGCAGTCAGAGACCCAGTACTTC. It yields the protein CASSSWQSETQYF. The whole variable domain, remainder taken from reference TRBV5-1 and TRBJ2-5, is KAGVTQTPRYLIKTRGQQVTLSCSPISGHRSVSWYQQTPGQGLQFLFEYFSETQRNKGNFPGRFSGRQFSNSRSEMNVSTLELGDSALYLCASSSWQSETQYFGPGTRLLVL.

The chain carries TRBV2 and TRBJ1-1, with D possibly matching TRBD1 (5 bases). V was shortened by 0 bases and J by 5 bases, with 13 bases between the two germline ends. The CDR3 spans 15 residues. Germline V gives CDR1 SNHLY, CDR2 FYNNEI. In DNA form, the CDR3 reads TGTGCCAGCAGTGAAGCTTTTGGGGGGAGGACTGAAGCTTTCTTT. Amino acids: CASSEAFGGRTEAFF.

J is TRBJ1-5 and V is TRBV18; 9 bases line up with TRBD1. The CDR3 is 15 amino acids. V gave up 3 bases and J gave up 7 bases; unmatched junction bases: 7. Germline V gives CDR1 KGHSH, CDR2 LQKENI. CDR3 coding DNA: TGTGCCAGCTCACCTAAAGGGACAGGGCCCCAGCCCCAGCATTTT. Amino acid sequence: CASSPKGTGPQPQHF.

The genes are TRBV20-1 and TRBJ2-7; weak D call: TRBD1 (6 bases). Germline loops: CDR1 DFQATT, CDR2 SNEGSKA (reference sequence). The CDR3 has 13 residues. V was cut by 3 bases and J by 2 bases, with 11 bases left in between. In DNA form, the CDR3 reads TGCAGTGCTAGTAGGGGGTTCGCCTACGAGCAGTACTTC. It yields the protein CSASRGFAYEQYF.

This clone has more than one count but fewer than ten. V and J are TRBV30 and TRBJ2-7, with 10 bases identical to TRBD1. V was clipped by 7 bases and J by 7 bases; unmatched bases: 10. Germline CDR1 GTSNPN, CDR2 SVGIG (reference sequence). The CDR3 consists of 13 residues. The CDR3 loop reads CASGTGDLREQYF. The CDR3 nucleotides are TGTGCCTCCGGGACAGGGGACTTGAGGGAGCAGTACTTC. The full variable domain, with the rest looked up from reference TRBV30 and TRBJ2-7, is SQTIHQWPATLVQPVGSPLSLECTVEGTSNPNLYWYRQAAGRGLQLLFYSVGIGQISSEVPQNLSASRPQDRQFILSSKKLLLSDSGFYLCASGTGDLREQYFGPGTRLTVT.

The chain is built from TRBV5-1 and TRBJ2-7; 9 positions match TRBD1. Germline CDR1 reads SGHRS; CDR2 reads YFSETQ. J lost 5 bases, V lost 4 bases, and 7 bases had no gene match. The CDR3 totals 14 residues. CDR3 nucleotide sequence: TGCGCCAGCAGCCTCGGACAGGGGTGGGACGAGCAGTACTTC. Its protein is CASSLGQGWDEQYF. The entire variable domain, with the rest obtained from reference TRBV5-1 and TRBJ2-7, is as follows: KAGVTQTPRYLIKTRGQQVTLSCSPISGHRSVSWYQQTPGQGLQFLFEYFSETQRNKGNFPGRFSGRQFSNSRSEMNVSTLELGDSALYLCASSLGQGWDEQYFGPGTRLTVT.

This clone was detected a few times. CDR3 protein: CASTLTGRHNEQFF. In DNA form, the CDR3 reads TGTGCCAGCACCCTGACAGGGAGGCACAATGAGCAGTTCTTC. V gene TRBV27 combines with J gene TRBJ2-1, with D possibly matching TRBD1 (7 bases). V shed 7 bases and J shed 5 bases, with 15 bases lying between them. Germline CDR1 reads MNHEY; CDR2 reads SMNVEV (reference sequence). The CDR3 contains 14 residues.